A single sample gave rise to the 18 T cell receptor beta chains below, sequenced in a study of T cells in Graves' hyperthyroidism and ophthalmopathy. The investigators amplified TCR beta CDR3 regions from RNA transcripts. RT-PCR in the first round (using the HTBI primer set) targeted the TCR CDR3. MiXCR was run by TCRdb on the multiplex PCR reads, yielding one entry per CDR3 protein. The repertoire holds a few hundred thousand distinct CDR3 sequences, with around 16% as singletons. The sample comprised blood. These receptors originate from a woman aged 25 to 39 with Graves' hyperthyroidism.

In this sample, this clonotype turned up a few times. The chain employs TRBV12-3 or TRBV12-4 and TRBJ2-1; D is ambiguous. This CDR3 region has 15 residues. V lost 5 bases, J lost 7 bases, and 18 bases lay in between. The CDR3 spells CASSVHSPDWNEQFF. The CDR3, as DNA: TGTGCCAGCAGTGTCCACTCCCCTGACTGGAATGAGCAGTTCTTC.

This clonotype showed up many times. J is TRBJ1-2 and V is TRBV29-1, with TRBD1 as a possible D gene (5 bases). V dropped 6 bases and J dropped 4 bases, with 15 bases sitting between them. The CDR3 is 13 amino acids. Germline V CDR1 and CDR2: SQVTM, ANQGSEA. The chain's CDR3 is CSVQQGPGYGYTF. The CDR3 nucleotides read TGCAGCGTACAGCAGGGACCGGGCTATGGCTACACCTTC.

This clonotype is a singleton in its sample. CDR3 amino acids: CASSPGASGAREQFF. DNA of the CDR3: TGTGCCAGCAGCCCTGGGGCTAGCGGGGCAAGGGAGCAGTTCTTC. The chain uses TRBV9 and TRBJ2-1; 9 nucleotides match TRBD2. In germline, CDR1 is SGDLS, CDR2 YYNGEE. Germline trimming cut 4 bases from V and 10 bases from J; bases unmatched to any gene: 12. The CDR3 loop spans 15 amino acids.

This clonotype occurred many times. The chain carries TRBV7-2 and TRBJ1-2, with D hard to call. The germline gives CDR1 SGHTA, CDR2 FQGNSA. Between the trimmed V and J ends, which lost 2 bases and 0 bases, there was a span of 10 bases. The CDR3 covers 15 residues. This CDR3 reads CASSLRTVANYGYTF. The CDR3 coding sequence is TGTGCCAGCAGCTTACGGACGGTAGCTAACTATGGCTACACCTTC.

This clonotype has more than one count but fewer than ten. The CDR3 DNA reads as TGTGCCAGCAGCCAAGGGCGACAGTCCGCAACTAATGAAAAACTGTTTTTT. Encoded protein: CASSQGRQSATNEKLFF. The chain joins TRBV4-2 to TRBJ1-4; TRBD1 is a possible D gene (5 bases). The CDR3 sequence is 17 residues long. CDR1 LGHNA and CDR2 YNFKEQ come from the germline V gene. The V gene lost 1 base and the J gene lost 0 bases, with 12 bases spanning the gap.

This clonotype was found many times. The chain recombines TRBV5-1 with TRBJ2-7, with D perhaps TRBD1 (6 bases). V was trimmed by 4 bases and J by 3 bases, leaving 14 bases between them. Germline lookup yields CDR1 SGHRS and CDR2 YFSETQ. This CDR3 has 14 residues. CDR3 region: CASSARTDNYEQYF. DNA of the CDR3: TGCGCCAGCAGCGCCAGGACAGATAACTACGAGCAGTACTTC. The whole variable domain, filled in from reference TRBV5-1 and TRBJ2-7, reads KAGVTQTPRYLIKTRGQQVTLSCSPISGHRSVSWYQQTPGQGLQFLFEYFSETQRNKGNFPGRFSGRQFSNSRSEMNVSTLELGDSALYLCASSARTDNYEQYFGPGTRLTVT.

The rearrangement links TRBV4-1 to TRBJ2-7; the D call may be TRBD1 or TRBD2 (5 bases each). The CDR3 loop spans 12 amino acids. The V end was cut by 5 bases, the J end by 11 bases, with 16 bases between. CDR1 and CDR2 from the germline V gene are MGHRA and YSYEKL. DNA of the CDR3: TGCGCCAGCAGCTACCCGGGGACGGAGAAGTACTTC. Translation gives CASSYPGTEKYF.

This clonotype was counted many times. The chain employs TRBV28 and TRBJ2-7, with 11 bases that match TRBD2. The length of the CDR3 is 15 residues. V lost 5 bases to trimming and J lost 3 bases; unmatched junction nucleotides: 6. Germline lookup yields CDR1 MDHEN and CDR2 SYDVKM. This CDR3 is CASSPGTSGLYEQYF. Here the CDR3 DNA reads TGTGCCAGCAGTCCCGGGACTAGCGGACTCTACGAGCAGTACTTC.

This clonotype was recorded many times. This chain links TRBV4-1 with TRBJ2-7; D is possibly TRBD1 (5 bases). The CDR3 has 15 amino acids. CDR1 and CDR2 (germline): MGHRA, YSYEKL. Trimming shortened V by 1 base and J by 2 bases, and 12 bases separated the two germline ends. CDR3 protein: CASSQGQTATYEQYF. The CDR3 DNA sequence: TGCGCCAGCAGCCAAGGGCAGACAGCCACCTACGAGCAGTACTTC.

This clonotype was recorded many times. The V call is TRBV6-2 or TRBV6-3, the J call TRBJ2-7; 12 nucleotides match TRBD2. J lost 0 bases, V lost 2 bases, and 2 bases had no gene match. The germline V gene encodes CDR1 MNHEY and CDR2 SVGEGT. The CDR3 has 16 residues. The CDR3 DNA sequence: TGTGCCAGCAGTTACGGACTAGCGGGATTCTCCTACGAGCAGTACTTC. Its translation: CASSYGLAGFSYEQYF.

At least ten counts were recorded for this clonotype. The chain joins TRBV5-1 to TRBJ2-3; 8 nucleotides match TRBD2. The length of the CDR3 is 16 residues. Germline V CDR1 and CDR2: SGHRS, YFSETQ. V gave up 0 bases and J gave up 4 bases; unmatched junction bases: 7. The DNA of the CDR3 is TGCGCCAGCAGCTTGGATCCAGCGGGAGCTTCAGATACGCAGTATTTT. It translates to CASSLDPAGASDTQYF.

This rearrangement joins TRBV7-2 to TRBJ1-2; D unclear. Germline V gene lookup returns CDR1 SGHTA and CDR2 FQGNSA. V was clipped by 2 bases and J by 6 bases, with 10 bases between them. This CDR3 contains 13 residues. The CDR3 reads CASSLNPADGYTF. DNA for the CDR3: TGTGCCAGCAGCTTAAATCCCGCGGATGGCTACACCTTC.

This rearrangement joins TRBV5-1 to TRBJ2-5; 7 nucleotides line up with TRBD1. The CDR3 totals 15 residues. CDR1 is SGHRS, CDR2 YFSETQ, per germline. The junction had 5 bases not matched to a gene; V was cut back by 1 base and J by 2 bases. The CDR3 spells CASSLKGQRQETQYF. The CDR3 coding sequence is TGCGCCAGCAGCTTGAAGGGACAGAGACAAGAGACCCAGTACTTC.

This clonotype was observed many times. This rearrangement joins TRBV5-1 to TRBJ2-5, with D perhaps matching TRBD1 or TRBD2 (6 bases each). The CDR3 is made up of 15 amino acids. Germline loops: CDR1 SGHRS, CDR2 YFSETQ. The ends were cut back, 4 bases at V and 5 bases at J, with 18 bases in the middle. This CDR3 is CASSRIPGGQETQYF. In DNA form, the CDR3 reads TGCGCCAGCAGCCGTATCCCCGGGGGCCAGGAGACCCAGTACTTC.

This clonotype turned up a few times. CDR3 region: CSATPRDRPHTDTQYF. CDR3 sequence (DNA): TGCAGTGCTACACCTCGGGACAGGCCCCACACAGATACGCAGTATTTT. The rearrangement links TRBV20-1 to TRBJ2-3, with 8 bases that match TRBD1. Germline CDR1 reads DFQATT; CDR2 reads SNEGSKA (reference sequence). V shed 4 bases and J 2 bases; nucleotides not matched to a gene: 11. The CDR3 loop spans 16 amino acids.

This clonotype came up a few times. The chain joins TRBV20-1 to TRBJ2-7, with TRBD2 identical over 12 bases. Germline CDR1 and CDR2: DFQATT and SNEGSKA (reference sequence). J lost 9 bases, V lost 1 base, and 7 bases had no gene match. This CDR3 comprises 14 residues. For the CDR3, the DNA is TGCAGTGCTAGAGCAAGGACTAGCGGGAATTTGCAGTACTTC. Protein: CSARARTSGNLQYF.

This clonotype was recorded at least ten times. The gene calls are TRBV7-2 and TRBJ2-7; D might be TRBD2 (6 bases). Trimming removed 5 bases at V and 2 bases at J, with 13 bases between. The CDR3 runs to 14 residues. Germline lookup yields CDR1 SGHTA and CDR2 FQGNSA. In nucleotides, the CDR3 is TGTGCCAGCAGCGCGGGACCTCCGGCCTACGAGCAGTACTTC. It yields the protein CASSAGPPAYEQYF.

This clonotype was seen ten or more times. CDR3: CASSALFYEQFF. CDR3 nucleotides: TGTGCCAGCAGTGCCCTATTCTATGAGCAGTTCTTC. V is TRBV2 and J is TRBJ2-1; D uncertain. Between the trimmed V and J ends, which lost 4 bases and 8 bases, there was a span of 9 bases. The CDR3 runs 12 residues. From germline, CDR1 is SNHLY and CDR2 FYNNEI.